This TCR beta chain was sequenced during a study of identical twins. Study-wide results and limits: In cord blood, abundant beta clonotypes had fewer insertions; memory showed no trend.

Ten or more counts support this clonotype. Antigen unknown. Each CDR3 protein is one row after TCRdb ran MiXCR on the 5' RACE reads. The sample lists around 570,000 distinct CDR3 sequences, 7.5% to 10% occurring once. The V end was cut by 6 bases, the J end by 0 bases, with 13 bases between. The V gene's germline CDR1 is KGHSH and CDR2 LQKENI. This CDR3 has 15 amino acids. The same data also went into a second study, on yellow fever vaccine responses in identical twins.

The sample taken for sequencing was PBMCs. The chain links TRBV18 to TRBJ2-3, with TRBD1 as a possible D gene (6 bases). This receptor was taken from a young woman in good health. The CDR3 coding sequence is TGTGCCAGCTCTACCAGGGGACGGAGCACAGATACGCAGTATTTT. Its protein is CASSTRGRSTDTQYF.